The TCR beta chain under discussion was sequenced for a study of cytomegalovirus exposure and HLA in healthy donors (dated by TCRdb to the late 2010s). For the wider study: In an earlier analysis of 587 of the donors, around 290 Gb of sequence data and 100 million or so unique TCR beta sequences from 150 million to 200 million T cells were reported. Roughly 300 gigabases of sequencing data and approximately 85 million unique TCR sequences were included in an early release covering about 620 HLA-typed donors. Among the roughly 400 genotyped donors, around 81% belonged to the genetic ancestry cluster associated with self-reported Caucasian donors. The study aimed to test whether signatures of past pathogen exposure could be identified by cataloging public T cell receptors. The study used immunosequencing to profile the T cell repertoires of about 670 subjects and linked those repertoires to cytomegalovirus serostatus. A separate validation cohort of over a hundred different subjects was used in addition to the approximately 700-subject first cohort. The study combined high-throughput TCR immunosequencing, statistical association of individual TCRs with disease status, and machine learning to predict cytomegalovirus infection status. In a later analysis, previously published TCR beta repertoires from about 670 donors were re-analyzed and high-resolution HLA genotyping was added so that TCR occurrence patterns could be studied. In the later analysis, no new phenotypic data were used to find candidate immune exposures; instead, reliance was placed on TCR beta sequences and their occurrence across donors. An earlier analysis of several hundred of the donors used high-throughput TCR beta sequencing to judge whether each TCR beta V gene segment behaved as functional or pseudogenic. Donor age, sex, ethnicity and CMV serostatus were compiled together with the repertoire data. A later genetic analysis took genome-wide SNP genotypes for about 55% of the 666 donors and used that subset as a discovery cohort. Every repertoire in the discovery cohort had been generated on one and the same sequencing platform. HLA typing covered class I and class II loci at four-digit resolution. Typing coverage differed by locus: A, B, C, DRB1 and DQB1 were typed in roughly 629-630 donors, DQA1 in approximately 520, DPA1 in 606, and DPB1 in just under 480. Four to six DR-DQ haplotypes were handled as single units for association and clustering, since linkage in the cohort was strong. Among around 400 genotyped donors of the cohort, an average of approximately 240,000 unique TCR beta nucleotide sequences was sequenced per donor, of which about 20% were non-productive. Here is what the overall study found, with its caveats: Because HLA typing was unavailable for some donors at each locus, only the typed subset was used in association tests. This cohort had only TCR beta chains sequenced, and the lack of alpha or paired-chain data limited which features could be detected. A further reported finding was that TCR beta sequences accurately predicted the HLA-A and HLA-B alleles for most subjects in the first cohort. For the cohort, immune exposure information was limited to CMV serostatus. Correlated functional status among segregating V segments might be attributable to linkage disequilibrium, but an unknown experimental factor could not be ruled out. Most TCR sequences were seen in very few donors, while some public TCRs were found in many individuals. The authors suggested that the approach could potentially be extended to other disease states and immunological phenotypes. The sequencing pipeline was judged likely to have produced a cluster of highly shared sequence variants as a technical artifact. According to a later genetic analysis, donors in an Asian-associated ancestry cluster had fewer N-insertions in productive TCRs than the approximately 670-donor mean. In a later genetic analysis, a missense DCLRE1C variant was associated with V-gene and J-gene trimming of TCR beta chains, and the association was replicated in an independent cohort. A later analysis reported that several top co-occurrence clusters appeared linked to parvovirus B19, influenza, CMV and Epstein-Barr virus. In vitro tests confirmed that a few of the cytomegalovirus-associated TCR beta chains recognize cytomegalovirus antigens. In a later analysis, around 17,000 TCR beta sequences were associated with specific HLA alleles at a false discovery rate of 0.05. According to a later analysis, TCR association rates differed among HLA loci, with DRB1 alleles showing the most associated TCRs and HLA-C alleles showing the fewest. A later analysis found that HLA-associated TCR beta chains were more clonally expanded and had lower generation probabilities than equally common non-associated chains. When HLA alleles, especially DR and DQ, strongly co-occurred, TCR associations were difficult to assign to individual alleles. The 87-base-pair reads could not distinguish some IMGT-functional V segments, including TRBV6-2 and TRBV6-3, so those segments were excluded. The study listed 150 to 200 TCR beta chains as associated with cytomegalovirus. Because counts were too low, seventeen rarely observed V segments, including chromosome 9 orphons, were excluded from the earlier analysis of several hundred of the donors. In a later analysis, most CMV-associated TCR beta chains were found to appear HLA-restricted, with HLA associations seemingly driven largely by CMV exposure. Presence/absence analyses assumed roughly uniform sequencing depth across donors, an assumption that may not hold. In an earlier analysis of 450 to 750 of the donors, most TCR beta V segments appeared in productive rearrangements about 87% or about 30% of the time, broadly matching IMGT annotations. The classifier was reported to diagnose cytomegalovirus status with high specificity and sensitivity in both the original cohort and the validation cohort.

The CDR3 contains 13 residues, cysteine and phenylalanine counted. Kept here is only the CDR3 DNA, which spans 39 bases and is read in frame from base 1. Germline trimming amounts to 1 base on V and 8 bases on J, with 4 as the count of junction bases outside the gene matches. The germline V gene specifies MNHEY as CDR1 and SVGAGI as CDR2. Notes on this clone: Its specific antigen is unknown. No per-base quality is available; no much larger clone lies one base away.

The cohort was made up of about 610 healthy bone marrow donors. At the time of sampling, every cohort member was nominally healthy, though immune exposures that went unrecorded were likely present. The donor tested CMV seronegative and was one of the 352 seronegative cohort members. Each donor provided a peripheral blood sample, and peripheral blood mononuclear cells were used for TCR beta sequencing. Genomic DNA extraction from the blood cell samples was performed with the Qiagen DNeasy Blood Extraction Kit. The library was built by means of the immunoSEQ multiplex PCR assay. For the multiplex PCR, a mixture combining 60 forward primers for TCR Vbeta segments and 13 reverse primers for TCR Jbeta segments was used. The CDR3 region of rearranged TCR beta genes was amplified from genomic DNA by a multiplex PCR assay. The amplified TCR beta libraries were sequenced on the Illumina HiSeq System as 87-base-pair reads. As for how the authors treated the data: Across the 666 repertoires, a later analysis counted approximately 75 million unique TCR beta chains, 9.5 million to 13 million of which were shared by at least two donors. Raw reads were error-corrected and collapsed into unique sequences by a nearest-neighbor algorithm in which closely related sequences were merged to remove PCR and sequencing errors. To assign V, D and J gene segments, CDR3 sequences were aligned to IMGT reference sequences. For a sequence to be retained, at least a six-nucleotide match to both a V gene segment and a J gene segment was required. Rearrangements were called productive when the CDR3 lacked stop codons and stayed in frame with V and J; all others were non-productive. Following IMGT convention, CDR3 was defined as the stretch from the second conserved V-encoded cysteine up to the conserved J-encoded phenylalanine. The earlier analysis of more than 450 of the donors excluded sequences that lacked an unambiguous match to a single V gene segment. An earlier analysis of just under 600 of the donors called V segments functional above 56.7% productive rearrangements and segregating when the between-donor standard deviation exceeded 5%. A statistical classification framework was built to diagnose cytomegalovirus status from the catalog of TCR beta chain sequences. A later analysis assigned V and J genes by comparing TCR nucleotide sequences with IMGT/GENE-DB human TR gene sequences. A later analysis assigned CDR3 sequences and most-parsimonious VDJ recombination scenarios with the TCRdist pipeline. In a later analysis, each TCR beta chain was defined by its CDR3 amino acid sequence together with its V-gene family, and reads lacking a unique V-gene family were excluded. As a way to deal with suspected cross-contamination and a sequencing artifact, a later analysis dropped more than 500 nucleotide sequences that were highly shared and had low generation probability. A later analysis calculated a clonal expansion index for each public chain from normalized within-repertoire ranks of inferred template counts. Generation probabilities in a later analysis came from a VDJ recombination model fitted to out-of-frame rearrangements, and those results were checked against IGoR. Hypergeometric tests were used in a later analysis to score TCR-TCR, TCR-HLA and TCR-CMV co-occurrence, with a repertoire-size bias correction applied to the TCR pairs. False discovery rates were estimated in a later analysis by permuting HLA or CMV assignments 20 times. In a later analysis, co-occurring TCRs were grouped using DBSCAN, with TCRdist sequence similarity added in when clustering inside HLA-allele-positive subsets. Repertoires with fewer than 30,000 or more than 120,000 public chains, plus five repertoires with anomalous nucleotide sharing, were excluded from co-occurrence clustering. TCRdb carries this immuneACCESS record with in-frame sequences only. Its versions omit some clonotypes, under half of them owing to an unresolved V gene in the studies checked, with the rest unexplained. V and J calls and clone size are given by that table; D and trimming were obtained from the DNA. The sample yields approximately 240,000 clones; roughly 90% were counted once. Roughly 1% of the sample comes from the top ten.

The origin of this receptor is a woman aged 18 to 35 in good health and CMV-seronegative. The sequenced sample consisted of PBMCs. Recombination connected TRBV6-5 to TRBJ1-2; 7 middle bases align to TRBD1. The base sequence is TGTGCCAGCAGTTACTACAACAGGGGCGGCTACACCTTC. Translation gives CASSYYNRGGYTF.